The TCR beta chain under discussion was sequenced for a study of shared clonotypes between healthy human individuals. TCRdb's copy holds only in-frame clones and misses some; the assay was immunoSEQ multiplex PCR. This sample yields 950,000 to 1,100,000 clones, of which roughly 75% are seen a single time; approximately 1.5% belongs to the top ten. Between the trimmed V and J ends, which lost 4 bases and 2 bases, there was a span of 16 bases. CDR3 length equals 15 residues. Germline values: CDR1 SGHRS, CDR2 YFSETQ. Sequencing input: memory CD4+ T cells sorted from blood. Subset denoted: CD45RA-negative fraction. The chain couples TRBV5-1 to TRBJ2-7, with D perhaps given as TRBD1 or TRBD2 (7 bases each). This TCR was sampled from a man in his late teens or twenties in good health. Here the CDR3 DNA reads TGCGCCAGCAGCGTTGACAGGGAGGGACCCTACGAGCAGTACTTC. Protein product: CASSVDREGPYEQYF.